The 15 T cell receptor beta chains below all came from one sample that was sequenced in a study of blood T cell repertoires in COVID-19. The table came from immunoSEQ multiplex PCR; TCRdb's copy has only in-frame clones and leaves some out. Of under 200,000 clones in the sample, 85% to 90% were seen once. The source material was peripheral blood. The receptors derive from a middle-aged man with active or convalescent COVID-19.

The CDR3 nucleotides read TGTGCCAGCAGCTTAGCGTTCCGTATCGGGACAGGAGCTAACTATGGCTACACCTTC. Protein product: CASSLAFRIGTGANYGYTF. The rearrangement links TRBV7-2 to TRBJ1-2; the match to TRBD1 covers 8 bases. The germline gives CDR1 SGHTA, CDR2 FQGNSA. V trimming: 0 bases; J trimming: 0 bases; junction bases outside the gene matches: 12. The CDR3 consists of 19 residues.

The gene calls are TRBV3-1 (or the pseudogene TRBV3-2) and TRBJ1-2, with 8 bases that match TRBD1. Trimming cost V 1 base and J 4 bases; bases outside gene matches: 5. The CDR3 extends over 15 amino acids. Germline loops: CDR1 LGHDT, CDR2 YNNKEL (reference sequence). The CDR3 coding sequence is TGTGCCAGCAGCCAAGGGCAGGGGGCGGGCTATGGCTACACCTTC. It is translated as CASSQGQGAGYGYTF.

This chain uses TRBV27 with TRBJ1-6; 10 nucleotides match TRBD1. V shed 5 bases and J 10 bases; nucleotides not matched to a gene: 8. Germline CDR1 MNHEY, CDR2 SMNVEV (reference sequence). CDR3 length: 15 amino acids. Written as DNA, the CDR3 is TGTGCCAGCAGTCCGGACAGGGGGGTTTGGTCACCCCTCCACTTT. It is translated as CASSPDRGVWSPLHF.

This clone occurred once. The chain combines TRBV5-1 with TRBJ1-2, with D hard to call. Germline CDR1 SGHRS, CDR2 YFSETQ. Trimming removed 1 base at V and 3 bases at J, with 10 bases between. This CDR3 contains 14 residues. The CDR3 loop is CASSLSTEYYGYTF. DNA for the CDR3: TGCGCCAGCAGCTTGTCTACAGAATACTATGGCTACACCTTC.

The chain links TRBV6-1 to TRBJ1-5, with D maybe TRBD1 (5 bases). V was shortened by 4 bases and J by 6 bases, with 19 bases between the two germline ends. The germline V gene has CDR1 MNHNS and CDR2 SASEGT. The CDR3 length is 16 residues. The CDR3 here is CASSGSGGVYSQPQHF. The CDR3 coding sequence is TGTGCCAGCAGTGGATCTGGGGGGGTTTATAGTCAGCCCCAGCATTTT.

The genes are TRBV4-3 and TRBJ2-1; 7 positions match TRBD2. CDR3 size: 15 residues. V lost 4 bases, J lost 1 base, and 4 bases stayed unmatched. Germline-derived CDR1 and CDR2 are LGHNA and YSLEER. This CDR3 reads CASSPTGGSYNEQFF. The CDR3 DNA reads TGCGCCAGCAGCCCGACGGGGGGTTCCTACAATGAGCAGTTCTTC.

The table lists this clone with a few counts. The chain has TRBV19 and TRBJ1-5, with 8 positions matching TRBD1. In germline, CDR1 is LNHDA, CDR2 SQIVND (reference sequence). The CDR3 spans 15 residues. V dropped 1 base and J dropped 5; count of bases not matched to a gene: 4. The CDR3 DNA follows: TGTGCCAGTAGTATAGGAGGGACAGGTGATCAGCCCCAGCATTTT. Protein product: CASSIGGTGDQPQHF.

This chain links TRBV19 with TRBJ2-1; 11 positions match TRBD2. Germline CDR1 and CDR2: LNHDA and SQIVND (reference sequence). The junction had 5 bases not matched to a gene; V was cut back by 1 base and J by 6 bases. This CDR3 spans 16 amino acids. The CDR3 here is CASSIGSGRVSNEQFF. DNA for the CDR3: TGTGCCAGTAGTATAGGTAGCGGGAGGGTAAGCAATGAGCAGTTCTTC.

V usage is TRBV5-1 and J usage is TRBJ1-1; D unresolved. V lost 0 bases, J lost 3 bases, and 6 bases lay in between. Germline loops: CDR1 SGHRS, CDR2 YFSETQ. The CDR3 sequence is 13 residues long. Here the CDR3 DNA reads TGCGCCAGCAGCTTGGATTATCACACTGAAGCTTTCTTT. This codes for CASSLDYHTEAFF.

For the CDR3, the DNA is TGCGCCAGCAGCTTGGGAATGCGGGGGGCTAGCACAGATACGCAGTATTTT. Translating it yields CASSLGMRGASTDTQYF. This chain uses TRBV5-1 with TRBJ2-3; 8 nucleotides line up with TRBD2. V gave up 0 bases and J gave up 0 bases; unmatched junction bases: 6. The CDR3 spans 17 residues. The germline CDR1 and CDR2 sequences are SGHRS and YFSETQ.

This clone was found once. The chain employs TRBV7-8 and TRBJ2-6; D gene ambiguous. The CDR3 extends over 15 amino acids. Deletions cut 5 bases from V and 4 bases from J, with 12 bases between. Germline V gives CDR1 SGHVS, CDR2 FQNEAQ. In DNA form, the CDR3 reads TGTGCCAGCAGCCAAAGGTTGACAGGGGCCAACGTCCTGACTTTC. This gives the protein CASSQRLTGANVLTF.

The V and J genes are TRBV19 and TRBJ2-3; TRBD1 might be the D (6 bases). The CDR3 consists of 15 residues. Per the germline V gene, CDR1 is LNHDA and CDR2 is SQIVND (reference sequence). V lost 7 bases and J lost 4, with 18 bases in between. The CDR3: CASTPPGVGPDTQYF. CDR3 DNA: TGTGCCAGTACACCACCAGGGGTGGGCCCAGATACGCAGTATTTT.

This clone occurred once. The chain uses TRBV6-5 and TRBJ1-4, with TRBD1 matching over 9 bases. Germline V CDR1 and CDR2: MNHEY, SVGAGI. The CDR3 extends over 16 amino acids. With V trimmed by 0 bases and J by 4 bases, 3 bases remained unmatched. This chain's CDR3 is CASSYSGTGRNEKLFF. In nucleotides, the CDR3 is TGTGCCAGCAGTTACTCTGGGACAGGGCGTAATGAAAAACTGTTTTTT.

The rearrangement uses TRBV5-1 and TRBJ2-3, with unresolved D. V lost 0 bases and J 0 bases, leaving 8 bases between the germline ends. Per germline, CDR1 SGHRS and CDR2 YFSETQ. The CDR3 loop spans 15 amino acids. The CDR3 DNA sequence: TGCGCCAGCAGCTTGGCAGAGACTAGCACAGATACGCAGTATTTT. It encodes CASSLAETSTDTQYF.

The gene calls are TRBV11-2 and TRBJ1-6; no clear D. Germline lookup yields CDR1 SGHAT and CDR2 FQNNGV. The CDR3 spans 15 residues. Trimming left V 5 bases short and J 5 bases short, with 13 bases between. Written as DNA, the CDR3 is TGTGCCAGCAGCGTCGTAAGACTGAATAATTCACCCCTCCACTTT. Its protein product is CASSVVRLNNSPLHF.